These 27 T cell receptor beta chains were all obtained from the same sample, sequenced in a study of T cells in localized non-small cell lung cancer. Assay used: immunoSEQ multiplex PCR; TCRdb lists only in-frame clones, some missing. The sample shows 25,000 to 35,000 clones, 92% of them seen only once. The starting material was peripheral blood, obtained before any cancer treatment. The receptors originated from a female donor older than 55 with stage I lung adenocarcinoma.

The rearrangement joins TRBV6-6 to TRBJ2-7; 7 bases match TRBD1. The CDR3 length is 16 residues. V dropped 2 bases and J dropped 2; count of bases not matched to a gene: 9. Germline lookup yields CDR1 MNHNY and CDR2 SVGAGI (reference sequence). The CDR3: CASSYPHVTGTYEQYF. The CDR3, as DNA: TGTGCCAGCAGTTACCCCCACGTGACAGGGACCTACGAGCAGTACTTC.

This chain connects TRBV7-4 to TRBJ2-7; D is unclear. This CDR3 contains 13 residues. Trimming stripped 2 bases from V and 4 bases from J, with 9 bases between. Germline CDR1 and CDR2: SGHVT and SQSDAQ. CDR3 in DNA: TGTGCCAGCAGCTTAAACGTGGGGTACGAGCAGTACTTC. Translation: CASSLNVGYEQYF.

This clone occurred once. The CDR3 reads CASSLRLGRDGYTF. The DNA for the CDR3 is TGCGCCAGCAGCTTGCGCCTAGGGAGGGATGGCTACACCTTC. The chain employs TRBV5-1 and TRBJ1-2; D gene ambiguous. Germline CDR1 reads SGHRS; CDR2 reads YFSETQ. The CDR3 consists of 14 residues. V was trimmed by 1 base and J by 6 bases, leaving 13 bases between them.

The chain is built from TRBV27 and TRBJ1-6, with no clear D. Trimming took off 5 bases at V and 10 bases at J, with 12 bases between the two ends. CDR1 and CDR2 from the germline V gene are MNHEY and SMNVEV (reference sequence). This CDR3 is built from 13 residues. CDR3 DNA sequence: TGTGCCAGCAGTCCCGCCCGGGGATCACCCCTCCACTTT. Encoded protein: CASSPARGSPLHF.

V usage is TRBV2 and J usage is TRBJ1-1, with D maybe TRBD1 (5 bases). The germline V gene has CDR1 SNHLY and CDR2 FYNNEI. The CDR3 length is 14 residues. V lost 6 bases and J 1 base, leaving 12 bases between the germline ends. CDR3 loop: CASRLGTENTEAFF. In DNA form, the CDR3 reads TGTGCCAGCAGACTCGGGACGGAGAACACTGAAGCTTTCTTT.

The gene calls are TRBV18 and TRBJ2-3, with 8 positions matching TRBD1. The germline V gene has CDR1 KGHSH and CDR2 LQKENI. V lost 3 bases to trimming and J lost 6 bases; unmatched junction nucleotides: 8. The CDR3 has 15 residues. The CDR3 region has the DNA TGTGCCAGCTCACCTGGACAGGGAAGTTCGGATACGCAGTATTTT. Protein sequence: CASSPGQGSSDTQYF.

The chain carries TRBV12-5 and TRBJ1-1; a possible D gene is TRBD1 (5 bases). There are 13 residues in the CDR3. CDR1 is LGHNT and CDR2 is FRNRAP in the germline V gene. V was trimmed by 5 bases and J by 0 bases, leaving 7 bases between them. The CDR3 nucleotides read TGTGCTAGTGGTCGGGGACTGAACACTGAAGCTTTCTTT. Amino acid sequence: CASGRGLNTEAFF. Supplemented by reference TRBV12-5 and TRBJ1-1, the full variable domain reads DARVTQTPRHKVTEMGQEVTMRCQPILGHNTVFWYRQTMMQGLELLAYFRNRAPLDDSGMPKDRFSAEMPDATLATLKIQPSEPRDSAVYFCASGRGLNTEAFFGQGTRLTVV.

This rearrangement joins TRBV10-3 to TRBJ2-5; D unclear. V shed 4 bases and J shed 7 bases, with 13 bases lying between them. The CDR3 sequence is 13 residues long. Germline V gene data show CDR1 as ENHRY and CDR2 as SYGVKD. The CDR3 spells CAISGTADGTQYF. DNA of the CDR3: TGTGCCATCAGTGGAACGGCAGATGGGACCCAGTACTTC.

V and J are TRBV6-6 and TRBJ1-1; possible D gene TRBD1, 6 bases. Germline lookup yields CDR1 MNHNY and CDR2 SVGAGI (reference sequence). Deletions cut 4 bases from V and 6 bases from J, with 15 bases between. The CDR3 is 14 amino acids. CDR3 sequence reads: CASSSQGRRAEAFF. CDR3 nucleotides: TGTGCCAGCAGTTCCCAGGGGCGAAGAGCTGAAGCTTTCTTT.

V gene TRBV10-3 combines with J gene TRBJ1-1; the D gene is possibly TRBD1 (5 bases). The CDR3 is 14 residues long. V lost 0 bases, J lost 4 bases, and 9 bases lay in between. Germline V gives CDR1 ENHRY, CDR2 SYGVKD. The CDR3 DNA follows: TGTGCCATCAGTGAGTCGACGGGGGGCACTGAAGCTTTCTTT. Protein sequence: CAISESTGGTEAFF.

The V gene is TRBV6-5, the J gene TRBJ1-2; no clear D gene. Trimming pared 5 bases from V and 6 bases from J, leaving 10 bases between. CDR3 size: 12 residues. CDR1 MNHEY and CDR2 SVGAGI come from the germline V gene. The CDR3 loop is CASSTRTDGYTF. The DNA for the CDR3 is TGTGCCAGCAGTACACGGACGGATGGCTACACCTTC.

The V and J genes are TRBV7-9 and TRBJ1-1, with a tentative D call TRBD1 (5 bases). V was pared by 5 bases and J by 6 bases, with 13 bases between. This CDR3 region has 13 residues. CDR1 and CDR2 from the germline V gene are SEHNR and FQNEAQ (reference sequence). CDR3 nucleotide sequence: TGTGCCAGCAGCGCCACAGGAGGGTCTGAAGCTTTCTTT. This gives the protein CASSATGGSEAFF.

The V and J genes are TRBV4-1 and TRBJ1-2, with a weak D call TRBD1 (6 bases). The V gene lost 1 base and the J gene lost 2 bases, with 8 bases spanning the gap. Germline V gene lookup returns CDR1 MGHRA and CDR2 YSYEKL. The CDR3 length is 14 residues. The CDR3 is CASSQGGGNYGYTF. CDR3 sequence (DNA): TGCGCCAGCAGCCAAGGGGGGGGCAACTATGGCTACACCTTC.

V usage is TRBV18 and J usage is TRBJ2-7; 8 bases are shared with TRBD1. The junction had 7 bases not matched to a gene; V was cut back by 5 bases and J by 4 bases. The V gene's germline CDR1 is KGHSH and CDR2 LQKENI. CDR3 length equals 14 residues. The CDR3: CASSTGTGEYEQYF. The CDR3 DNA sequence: TGTGCCAGCTCAACCGGGACAGGAGAGTACGAGCAGTACTTC. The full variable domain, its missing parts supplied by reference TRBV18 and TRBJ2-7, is NAGVMQNPRHLVRRRGQEARLRCSPMKGHSHVYWYRQLPEEGLKFMVYLQKENIIDESGMPKERFSAEFPKEGPSILRIQQVVRGDSAAYFCASSTGTGEYEQYFGPGTRLTVT.

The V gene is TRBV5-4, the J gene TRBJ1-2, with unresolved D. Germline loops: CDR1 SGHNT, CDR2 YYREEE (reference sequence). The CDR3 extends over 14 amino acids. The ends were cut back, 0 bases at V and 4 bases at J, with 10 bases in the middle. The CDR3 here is CASSLATTLYGYTF. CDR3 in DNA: TGTGCCAGCAGCTTGGCCACGACGCTCTATGGCTACACCTTC.

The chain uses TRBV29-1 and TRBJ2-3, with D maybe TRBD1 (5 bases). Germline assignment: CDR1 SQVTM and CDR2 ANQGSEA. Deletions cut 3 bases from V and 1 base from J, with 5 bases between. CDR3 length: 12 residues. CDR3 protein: CSVETGTDTQYF. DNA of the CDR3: TGCAGCGTTGAGACAGGCACAGATACGCAGTATTTT.

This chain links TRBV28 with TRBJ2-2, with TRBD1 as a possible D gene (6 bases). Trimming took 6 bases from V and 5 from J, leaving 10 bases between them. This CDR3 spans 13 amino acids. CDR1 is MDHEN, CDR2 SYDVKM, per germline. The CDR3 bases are TGTGCCAGCAGGAAACAGGGAACCGGGGAGCTGTTTTTT. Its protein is CASRKQGTGELFF.

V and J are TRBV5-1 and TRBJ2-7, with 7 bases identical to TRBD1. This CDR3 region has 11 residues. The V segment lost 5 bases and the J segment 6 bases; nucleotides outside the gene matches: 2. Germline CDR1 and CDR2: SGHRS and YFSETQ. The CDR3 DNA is TGCGCCAGCAGTCCAGGGGGCGAGCAGTACTTC. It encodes CASSPGGEQYF.

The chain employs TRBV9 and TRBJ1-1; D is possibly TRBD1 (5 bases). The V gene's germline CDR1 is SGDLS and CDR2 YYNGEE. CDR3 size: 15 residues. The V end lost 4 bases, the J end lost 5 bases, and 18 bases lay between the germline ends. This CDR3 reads CASSPLGGGRTEAFF. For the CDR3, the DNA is TGTGCCAGCAGCCCCTTGGGGGGAGGGAGGACTGAAGCTTTCTTT.

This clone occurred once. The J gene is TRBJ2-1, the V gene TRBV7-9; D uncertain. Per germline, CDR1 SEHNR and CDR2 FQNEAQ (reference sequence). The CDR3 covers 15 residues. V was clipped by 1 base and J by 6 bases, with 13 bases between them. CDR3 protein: CASSLELGLGNEQFF. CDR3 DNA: TGTGCCAGCAGCTTAGAGTTAGGATTAGGCAATGAGCAGTTCTTC.

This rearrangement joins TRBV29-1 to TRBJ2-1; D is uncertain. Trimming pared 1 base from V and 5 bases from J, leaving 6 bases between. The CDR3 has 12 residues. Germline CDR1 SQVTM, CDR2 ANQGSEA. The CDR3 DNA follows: TGCAGCGTTGAAGGGCGTGACAATGAGCAGTTCTTC. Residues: CSVEGRDNEQFF.

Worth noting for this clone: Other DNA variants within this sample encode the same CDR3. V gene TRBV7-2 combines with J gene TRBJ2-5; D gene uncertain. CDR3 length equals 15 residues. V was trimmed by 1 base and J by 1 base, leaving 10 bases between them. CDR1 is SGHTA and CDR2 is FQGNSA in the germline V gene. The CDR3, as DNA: TGTGCCAGCAGCTTAGTAGACCGAGCCCAAGAGACCCAGTACTTC. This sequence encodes CASSLVDRAQETQYF.

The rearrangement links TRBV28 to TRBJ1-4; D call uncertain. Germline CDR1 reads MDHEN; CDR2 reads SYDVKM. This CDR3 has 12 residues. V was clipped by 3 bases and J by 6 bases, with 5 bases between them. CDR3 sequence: CASSFGDEKLFF. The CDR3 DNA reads TGTGCCAGCAGTTTCGGTGATGAAAAACTGTTTTTT.

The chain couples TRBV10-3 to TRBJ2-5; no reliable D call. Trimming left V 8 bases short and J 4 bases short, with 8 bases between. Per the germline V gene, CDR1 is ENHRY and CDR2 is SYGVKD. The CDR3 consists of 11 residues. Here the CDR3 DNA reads TGTGCCATCGCGGTTGGAGAGACCCAGTACTTC. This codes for CAIAVGETQYF.

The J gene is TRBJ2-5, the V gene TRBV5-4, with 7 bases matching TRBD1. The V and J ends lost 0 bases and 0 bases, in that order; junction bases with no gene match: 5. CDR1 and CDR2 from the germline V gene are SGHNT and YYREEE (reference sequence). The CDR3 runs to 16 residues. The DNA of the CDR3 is TGTGCCAGCAGCTTGGCCGGCAGGGGGAACCAAGAGACCCAGTACTTC. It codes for CASSLAGRGNQETQYF.

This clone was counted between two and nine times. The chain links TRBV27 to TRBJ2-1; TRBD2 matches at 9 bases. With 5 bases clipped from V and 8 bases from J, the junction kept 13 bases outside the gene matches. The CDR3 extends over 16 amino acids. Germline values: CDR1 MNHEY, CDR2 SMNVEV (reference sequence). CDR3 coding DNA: TGTGCCAGCAGTCCCCCCCTTCGCGGGGGGGCCGATGAGCAGTTCTTC. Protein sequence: CASSPPLRGGADEQFF.

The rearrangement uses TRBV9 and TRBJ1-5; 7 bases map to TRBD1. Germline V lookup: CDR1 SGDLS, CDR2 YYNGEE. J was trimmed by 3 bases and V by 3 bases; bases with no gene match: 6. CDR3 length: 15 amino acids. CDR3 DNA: TGTGCCAGCAGCGCAACAGGGGACCCCAATCAGCCCCAGCATTTT. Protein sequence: CASSATGDPNQPQHF.